This TCR beta chain stems from a study of T-cell memory formation after mild COVID-19. The wider study: The TCR clusters were mostly specific to one donor.

As regards this clonotype: Its cognate antigen is unknown. One end of the junction fails to match germline, which may point to a read error.

CDR1 is MDHEN and CDR2 is SYDVKM in the germline V gene. This CDR3 has 13 amino acids. TCRdb redid the calling of the 5' RACE reads with MiXCR, one entry per CDR3 protein. This sample has approximately 390,000 distinct CDR3 sequences, with about 17% found just once. Whole-study findings and limits: A balance of CD4 and CD8 characterized clones contracting day 15 to 85, whereas later expanders leaned CD4+. Clones which contracted sat mainly in CM and EM if CD4+, and in EMRA if CD8+.

This receptor was obtained from a young man who had mild COVID-19 (a few samples of this study predate the infection). Cell type and time point are not known. The sample was PBMCs or a T cell subset sorted from them (not recorded which). This rearrangement joins TRBV28 to TRBJ2-3; D is ambiguous. CDR3 sequence: CASSTPASETQYF. CDR3 DNA: TGTGCCAGCAGTACACCGGCTTCAGAGACCCAGTACTTT.